The 3 T cell receptor beta chains below come from one sample, sequenced in a study of low-dose radiotherapy and immunotherapy resistance in tumors. The time point: before trial treatment. With TRAV- and TRBV-specific primers, first-strand cDNA was made, covering the alpha and beta chains. Amplification of TCRs used a constant-region primer and V-primer adapter for 20 PCR cycles. Each CDR3 protein is one row after TCRdb ran MiXCR on the reads. The sample gives approximately 90,000 distinct CDR3 sequences, roughly a sixth of which show up once; less than 3.5% is in the top ten. The specimen was PBMCs, collected before treatment. The origin of the receptors is a male donor with prostate cancer.

This clonotype was detected many times. The V and J genes are TRBV4-2 and TRBJ1-4; D remains unclear. The CDR3 covers 14 residues. The germline CDR1 and CDR2 sequences are LGHNA and YNFKEQ. V was trimmed by 0 bases and J by 10 bases, leaving 12 bases between them. The CDR3: CASSQERIGGKLFF. CDR3 bases: TGTGCCAGCAGCCAAGAACGGATCGGTGGAAAACTGTTTTTT.

This clonotype was found many times. The gene calls are TRBV3-1 and TRBJ2-1; unclear D gene. Germline V gene sequence: CDR1 LGHDT, CDR2 YNNKEL (reference sequence). The V gene lost 0 bases and the J gene lost 10 bases, with 16 bases spanning the gap. The CDR3 length is 15 residues. The CDR3 DNA reads as TGTGCCAGCAGCCAAGAAATGTTGGGATCGCGGGAGCAGTTCTTC. This translates into CASSQEMLGSREQFF.

This clonotype was observed many times. This sequence joins TRBV19 and TRBJ1-6; TRBD1 agrees at 9 bases. V shed 5 bases and J 9 bases; nucleotides not matched to a gene: 8. The CDR3 runs to 15 residues. Germline CDR1 is LNHDA and CDR2 is SQIVND (reference sequence). In DNA form, the CDR3 reads TGTGCCAGTAGTTTTTGGGACAGGGAAGCTTCACCCCTCCACTTT. Its protein product is CASSFWDREASPLHF.